This T cell receptor (beta chain) was found in a study of blood T cell repertoires in COVID-19 (dated by TCRdb to 2020 to 2021). Regarding the study in general: Samples covering the acute and convalescent phases of COVID-19 were provided by collaborators in the United States, Italy and Spain. The prospective study material was composed of cDNA or gDNA derived from T cells, B-cell-depleted T cells, or PBMCs. The dataset comprised deeply sampled blood TCRbeta repertoires from subjects exposed to, actively infected with, or recovered from COVID-19. The repertoires were released in a freely available public database meant as a resource for research on the immune response to SARS-CoV-2. The samples were drawn from the first 160 participants of the ongoing ImmuneRACE study and from over a thousand subjects provided by 6 global collaborators. A de-identified subject ID, COVID-19 status, age in years and sex were almost always included in the sample metadata. Where HLA class I and class II types were available, the types were taken from metadata supplied by the sample provider, not from assay-based typing.

With respect to this clone: Its binding antigen is unknown. One base away there is no much larger clone; base qualities are not given.

TCRbeta CDR3 regions were amplified from genomic DNA using the immunoSEQ Assay, a bias-controlled multiplex PCR. The original methods were these. Nucleated cell counts per sample were estimated from amplification of reference gene primers within the assay. Sequence reads were collapsed and filtered to measure the absolute abundance of every unique TCRbeta CDR3 rearrangement. For each sample, productive Simpson clonality was calculated as the square root of Simpson's diversity index across productive rearrangements. TCRdb carries this immuneACCESS record with in-frame sequences only. Its versions omit some clonotypes, under half of them owing to an unresolved V gene in the studies checked, with the rest unexplained. That table is the source of V, J and clone size, and D and trimming were worked out from the DNA. The sample table contains fewer than 250,000 clones; only one count was recorded for around nine tenths of them. The ten largest clones take up roughly 6.5% of the sample.

Samples from volunteer blood donors who had recovered from COVID-19 were contributed by a second Seattle source. Each collaborating institution followed its own protocols to collect whole blood in K2EDTA tubes. For TCRbeta analysis, collaborators shipped samples in one of three forms: frozen whole blood, isolated PBMCs, or DNA extracted from either of those sample types. General findings and caveats noted by the study authors: The quantity of clinical and demographic metadata differed by source and by participant and was supplied without curation.

The CDR3 goes from the cysteine to the phenylalanine over 16 residues. The retained sequence is limited to the CDR3, 48 bases, with the frame set at the first base. CDR1 is given as SGHTA and CDR2 as FQGTGA, both from the germline V gene. Trimming accounts for 3 bases at V and 5 bases at J, while the number of junction bases matched to no gene is 11. This TCR was recovered from a man aged 55 to 70 who had recovered from COVID-19. The chain joins TRBV7-3 to TRBJ2-3; the junction holds 7 bases that match TRBD2. Specimen: peripheral blood. The DNA sequence reads TGTGCCAGCAGCTTGCTAGCGGAGGGGAGGCAAGATACGCAGTATTTT. Its translation reads: CASSLLAEGRQDTQYF.